A single sample gave rise to the 17 T cell receptor beta chains below, sequenced in a study of blood T cells in healthy people across ages. Primers used in a second PCR of roughly 6 to 11 cycles were a sample-barcoded 5' primer and a J-beta primer mix. TCRdb re-called the 5' RACE reads through MiXCR, storing one row per CDR3 protein. The data contain about 1.8 million distinct CDR3 sequences, approximately 50% of them singletons. The specimen was blood. Receptor source: a woman between 35 and 50 years old in good health.

The chain employs TRBV20-1 and TRBJ2-5, with D maybe TRBD2 (5 bases). In germline, CDR1 is DFQATT, CDR2 SNEGSKA (reference sequence). Trimming stripped 7 bases from V and 3 bases from J, with 24 bases between. The CDR3 is 16 residues long. In nucleotides, the CDR3 is TGCAGTGGAGAGGGCGGTGTTGCGGGTGTAGAAGAGACCCAGTACTTC. Translated, it gives CSGEGGVAGVEETQYF.

The chain links TRBV18 to TRBJ2-1; TRBD1 agrees at 11 bases. CDR3 length: 15 amino acids. Germline values: CDR1 KGHSH, CDR2 LQKENI. V gave up 3 bases and J gave up 9 bases; unmatched junction bases: 7. CDR3 in DNA: TGTGCCAGCTCACCCAGGGACAGGGGGGCCGGTGAGCAGTTCTTC. This sequence encodes CASSPRDRGAGEQFF.

The gene calls are TRBV5-6 and TRBJ2-3; TRBD1 agrees at 9 bases. The CDR3 runs to 15 residues. CDR1 is SGHDT, CDR2 YYEEEE, per germline. V was pared by 4 bases and J by 1 base, with 4 bases of the junction left unmatched. The CDR3 region is CASSIRTGGTDTQYF. The CDR3, as DNA: TGTGCCAGCAGCATACGGACAGGGGGCACAGATACGCAGTATTTT.

This clonotype was counted many times. The V and J genes are TRBV4-3 and TRBJ2-7; D gene ambiguous. The CDR3 is 15 residues long. Per the germline V gene, CDR1 is LGHNA and CDR2 is YSLEER. V was cut by 2 bases and J by 0 bases, with 11 bases left in between. In DNA, the CDR3 is TGCGCCAGCAGCCAACGCGGACGGGCCTCCTACGAGCAGTACTTC. Amino acid sequence: CASSQRGRASYEQYF.

The rearrangement links TRBV20-1 to TRBJ1-5, with no clear D. CDR3 length: 14 residues. CDR1 and CDR2 (germline): DFQATT, SNEGSKA (reference sequence). With 6 bases removed from V and 3 bases from J, the gap between germline ends came to 15 bases. CDR3 nucleotides: TGCAGTGCCCGTCAGCGCACATACAATCAGCCCCAGCATTTT. Protein sequence: CSARQRTYNQPQHF.

In DNA, the CDR3 is TGTGCCAGCAGCCAAACAACGACAGGGACGACTGGCTACACCTTC. Protein: CASSQTTTGTTGYTF. The chain couples TRBV4-2 to TRBJ1-2; 7 bases match TRBD1. In germline, CDR1 is LGHNA, CDR2 YNFKEQ. The V and J ends lost 2 bases and 7 bases, in that order; junction bases with no gene match: 10. CDR3 size: 15 residues.

The chain is built from TRBV20-1 and TRBJ2-3; D may correspond to TRBD1 or TRBD2 (5 bases each). V lost 3 bases and J lost 1, with 14 bases in between. There are 15 residues in the CDR3. Germline CDR1 reads DFQATT; CDR2 reads SNEGSKA (reference sequence). The CDR3 DNA sequence: TGCAGTGCTAGTGATCGGAGAGGGGGCACAGATACGCAGTATTTT. It translates to CSASDRRGGTDTQYF.

This clonotype occurred a few times. The chain carries TRBV20-1 and TRBJ1-2, with 7 bases aligning to TRBD1. Per germline, CDR1 DFQATT and CDR2 SNEGSKA (reference sequence). The V segment lost 3 bases and the J segment 4 bases; nucleotides outside the gene matches: 8. The CDR3 consists of 14 residues. As DNA, the CDR3 is TGCAGTGCTAGTCAGACCAGGGGGACCTATGGCTACACCTTC. As protein: CSASQTRGTYGYTF.

This sequence joins TRBV9 and TRBJ2-2, with 8 positions matching TRBD2. Germline CDR1 and CDR2: SGDLS and YYNGEE. V lost 0 bases to trimming and J lost 2 bases; unmatched junction nucleotides: 3. The CDR3 has 16 amino acids. CDR3 amino acids: CASSVESGGNTGELFF. CDR3 nucleotide sequence: TGTGCCAGCAGCGTAGAAAGCGGGGGAAACACCGGGGAGCTGTTTTTT.

This sequence joins TRBV6-2 or TRBV6-3 and TRBJ2-1; the D gene could be TRBD1 or TRBD2 (5 bases each). CDR3 length equals 15 residues. Trimming stripped 10 bases from V and 4 bases from J, with 20 bases between. Per germline, CDR1 MNHEY and CDR2 SVGEGT. The CDR3 bases are TGTGCCATCCAAATCCCCGGGGCCACTTACAATGAGCAGTTCTTC. Its translation is CAIQIPGATYNEQFF.

V is TRBV6-1 and J is TRBJ2-5; possible D gene TRBD2, 6 bases. CDR1 and CDR2 from the germline V gene are MNHNS and SASEGT. Between the trimmed V and J ends, which lost 7 bases and 2 bases, there was a span of 23 bases. The CDR3 runs 17 residues. CDR3: CASTDSLLRGTQETQYF. Here the CDR3 DNA reads TGTGCCAGCACCGACTCTTTATTGCGGGGTACACAAGAGACCCAGTACTTC.

The chain couples TRBV15 to TRBJ1-2; 7 nucleotides match TRBD1. Germline loops: CDR1 LNHNV, CDR2 YYDKDF (reference sequence). The CDR3 spans 14 residues. V shed 5 bases and J 2 bases; nucleotides not matched to a gene: 5. In DNA form, the CDR3 reads TGTGCCACCAGCGAAAGGGGGCAGAACTATGGCTACACCTTC. It encodes CATSERGQNYGYTF.

CDR3 sequence reads: CASSFGVYYEQYF. CDR3 sequence (DNA): TGTGCCAGCAGTTTTGGAGTTTACTACGAGCAGTACTTC. The V and J genes are TRBV27 and TRBJ2-7; D is unresolved. The CDR3 is 13 amino acids. V was clipped by 3 bases and J by 3 bases, with 9 bases between them. Germline V gene lookup returns CDR1 MNHEY and CDR2 SMNVEV (reference sequence).

This clonotype was counted between two and nine times. The chain combines TRBV28 with TRBJ2-5; tentatively, D is TRBD1 (5 bases). The end of the DNA aligns better with TRBJ2-7, so the J call may be wrong. Germline V gives CDR1 MDHEN, CDR2 SYDVKM. The CDR3 spans 14 residues. The CDR3, as DNA: TGTGCCAGCAGTTTAAGGCAGGTGGGGCGCGAGCAGTACTTC. Translated: CASSLRQVGREQYF.

The chain couples TRBV9 to TRBJ2-3; TRBD1 or TRBD2 may be the D gene (5 bases each). Trimming took off 4 bases at V and 9 bases at J, with 21 bases between the two ends. CDR1 is SGDLS, CDR2 YYNGEE, per germline. The CDR3 is made up of 15 amino acids. In DNA, the CDR3 is TGTGCCAGCAGCCCACCGGAAGTGGGCCGGGACACGCAGTATTTT. As protein: CASSPPEVGRDTQYF.

This chain links TRBV12-3 or TRBV12-4 with TRBJ2-3; D may match TRBD1 or TRBD2 (5 bases each). This CDR3 contains 15 residues. V dropped 2 bases and J dropped 6 bases, with 15 bases sitting between them. CDR3 sequence: CASSLKLSREDTQYF. The CDR3 nucleotides are TGTGCCAGCAGTTTAAAGTTAAGCAGGGAGGATACGCAGTATTTT.

The gene calls are TRBV25-1 and TRBJ1-2, with a tentative D call TRBD1 (5 bases). V lost 6 bases and J 4 bases, leaving 9 bases between the germline ends. There are 12 residues in the CDR3. Germline CDR1 reads MGHDK; CDR2 reads SYGVNS. The CDR3 nucleotides are TGTGCCAGCAGGACAGCACGCTATGGCTACACCTTC. Translated, it gives CASRTARYGYTF.